This entry features one T cell receptor (beta chain) sequence. The antigen is unknown. This sample stems from a study of T cell clonotyping in hematopoietic cell transplantation. Time point indicated: recipient sample about 28 days before transplant, after cytoreduction. Recipients were bled about 28 days pretransplant and at posttransplant days 30, 100, 180. The CDR3 has 16 residues. Germline CDR1 is LGHNA and CDR2 is YSLEER. Trimming pared 0 bases from V and 5 bases from J, leaving 11 bases between. Findings of the study overall: CD4 and CD8 repertoire contributions could not be separated without sorting. After transplant, recipient diversity fell while pathologically expanded clonotypes grew through day 180.

This table comes from immunoSEQ multiplex PCR, and its TCRdb copy is limited to in-frame clones, with some not included. The sample lists some 26,000 clones; roughly 84% were seen once. The origin of this receptor is a man between 35 and 55 years old with acute myeloid leukemia. Some clones in this sample may be carry-over from other donors' samples. The sample was peripheral blood mononuclear cells, taken before stem cell transplant. V and J are TRBV4-3 and TRBJ1-6; D unresolved. The CDR3 region is CASSQDRQSNNSPLHF. The CDR3 DNA is TGCGCCAGCAGCCAAGATCGGCAGTCAAATAATTCACCCCTCCACTTT.